This T cell receptor (beta chain) was documented in a study of CD8 T cells in Susac syndrome (dated by TCRdb to about 2019). With regard to the full study: Whether CD8+ T cell activation and differentiation in Susac syndrome was antigen driven was tested using repertoire sequencing.

High-throughput TCR beta sequencing profiled peripheral blood CD8+ and CD4+ T cells from healthy donors, Susac syndrome patients and multiple sclerosis patients. Treatment-naive patients with stable or active relapsing-remitting disease fulfilling revised McDonald criteria were used as multiple sclerosis controls. CD8+ TEMRA cells were enriched by FACS, while bulk CD8+ and CD4+ T cells were purified by magnetic negative isolation. Blood was collected in EDTA tubes and processed within 24 hours, with PBMCs isolated through density gradient centrifugation. PBMCs intended for TCR sequencing were cryopreserved in liquid nitrogen and were subsequently thawed in a 37 degrees C water bath. Purity of sorted or isolated CD4+, CD8+ and CD8+ TEMRA cells was at least 90%. Including the terminal cysteine and phenylalanine, the CDR3 comprises 18 residues. Only CDR3 DNA remains: 54 bases, in frame from the first base. The germline V gene specifies LGHNA as CDR1 and YNFKEQ as CDR2. V gives up 0 bases and J gives up 4 bases, and the segment between their germline ends measures 21 bases.

Points the paper makes about the study in general: The number of individuals in the TCR sequencing and HLA analysis was acknowledged as relatively small.

RNA was extracted using the RNeasy kit, and roughly 0.5 to 1 ug of the RNA was reverse transcribed with random hexamers. The immunoSEQ multiplex PCR assay, covering 54 Vbeta and 13 Jbeta segments, was used to amplify TCR beta CDR3 regions. To correct PCR amplification bias, a synthetic template baseline was used for both primer optimization and computational correction. In the source study's methods: Reads were annotated to V, D and J genes per IMGT and analyzed with immunoSEQ Analyzer, keeping only productive sequences. To calculate clonality, Shannon entropy was normalized by log2 of the number of productive unique sequences and then subtracted from one. For each patient and control, public and private clones were evaluated within the 100 most prevalent clones. Clones were defined as Susac-specific when absent from the healthy and MS cohorts, from fewer than 1,300 published viral clones and from other ImmuneACCESS disease sequences. TCRdb reanalyzed the raw reads on its own, using fastp at Q25 for trimming and MiXCR for clone calling, and kept in-frame beta chains. Here each entry gathers all rows of one CDR3 protein and keeps the most common genes and DNA. Here the V and J calls rest on TCRdb's processing, not on the authors' analysis. Here the sample has about 210,000 distinct CDR3 sequences; about 95% occur a single time. The ten largest make up 0.082% of the sample.

With regard to this clonotype: Its antigen specificity is not known. One base away there is no much larger clone; base qualities are not given.

Sequenced: CD4+ T cells from PBMCs. The clonotype comes from a human donor with multiple sclerosis. The rearranged segments are TRBV4-2 and TRBJ2-5; TRBD2 is possibly the D segment (6 matching bases). In nucleotide form, the sequence is TGTGCCAGCAGCCAAGAGGTCTCGGGGCGGGGCTTGGGAGAGACCCAGTACTTC. It encodes CASSQEVSGRGLGETQYF.